Shown below are 9 T cell receptor beta chains from a single sample sequenced in a study of blood T cell repertoires in COVID-19. The table came from immunoSEQ multiplex PCR; TCRdb's copy has only in-frame clones and leaves some out. The data contain 150,000 to 200,000 clones, 81% of them singletons. Sequencing was done on a sample of peripheral blood. These receptors came from a human donor in a cohort sampled during active COVID-19.

V gene TRBV30 combines with J gene TRBJ2-2, with 10 bases that match TRBD2. In germline, CDR1 is GTSNPN, CDR2 SVGIG (reference sequence). CDR3 size: 15 residues. V lost 2 bases and J lost 6; bases outside the gene matches: 6. The CDR3 DNA reads as TGTGCCTGGAGTCGTCTAGCGGGAGCCGCCGGGGAGCTGTTTTTT. The encoded protein is CAWSRLAGAAGELFF.

This clone showed up just once. V is TRBV11-1 and J is TRBJ2-5, with 7 bases fitting TRBD1. From germline, CDR1 is SGHAT and CDR2 FQDESV (reference sequence). With 5 bases clipped from V and 5 bases from J, the junction kept 2 bases outside the gene matches. The CDR3 sequence is 12 residues long. The CDR3 sequence: CASSDRDETQYF. CDR3 bases: TGTGCCAGCAGCGACAGGGATGAGACCCAGTACTTC.

The chain is built from TRBV5-6 and TRBJ2-7; 10 positions match TRBD2. The ends lost 3 bases at V and 2 bases at J; junction bases unmatched: 8. Germline lookup yields CDR1 SGHDT and CDR2 YYEEEE. There are 16 residues in the CDR3. The CDR3 reads CASSSKASGRPYEQYF. CDR3 coding DNA: TGTGCCAGCAGCTCAAAGGCTAGCGGGAGACCCTACGAGCAGTACTTC.

The chain recombines TRBV6-1 with TRBJ2-7, with TRBD1 as a possible D gene (5 bases). V lost 0 bases to trimming and J lost 2 bases, with 14 bases between them. The germline gives CDR1 MNHNS, CDR2 SASEGT. This CDR3 is 16 amino acids long. CDR3 amino acids: CASSEAKGIGPYEQYF. DNA of the CDR3: TGTGCCAGCAGTGAAGCAAAGGGGATAGGGCCCTACGAGCAGTACTTC.

The V gene is TRBV12-5, the J gene TRBJ1-2, with D possibly TRBD1 on 6 matching bases. This CDR3 has 15 residues. The V end lost 0 bases, the J end lost 5 bases, and 13 bases lay between the germline ends. Germline lookup yields CDR1 LGHNT and CDR2 FRNRAP. CDR3 DNA: TGTGCTAGTGGTTTGGTACCGGGACAAGGATATGGCTACACCTTC. This codes for CASGLVPGQGYGYTF.

This sequence joins TRBV19 and TRBJ2-7; maybe TRBD1 (6 bases). V lost 2 bases and J lost 3, with 11 bases in between. The CDR3 extends over 14 amino acids. Germline CDR1 is LNHDA and CDR2 is SQIVND (reference sequence). As DNA, the CDR3 is TGTGCCAGTAGTATAAGGGGACAATACTACGAGCAGTACTTC. Encoded protein: CASSIRGQYYEQYF.

The chain has TRBV2 and TRBJ2-3; D is possibly TRBD2 (5 bases). This CDR3 is built from 11 residues. Germline V gene data show CDR1 as SNHLY and CDR2 as FYNNEI. Trimming removed 6 bases from V and 6 bases from J, with 7 bases in between. For the CDR3, the DNA is TGTGCCAGCAGCACGGGGGATACGCAGTATTTT. As protein: CASSTGDTQYF.

The chain uses TRBV7-8 and TRBJ1-6, with D possibly TRBD1 on 6 matching bases. Between the trimmed V and J ends, which lost 2 bases and 6 bases, there was a span of 11 bases. Looked up from germline, CDR1 is SGHVS and CDR2 is FQNEAQ. The length of the CDR3 is 15 residues. The CDR3 loop is CASSLSTGGNSPLHF. CDR3 DNA: TGTGCCAGCAGCTTATCGACAGGCGGTAATTCACCCCTCCACTTT.

This rearrangement joins TRBV29-1 to TRBJ2-1, with D maybe TRBD1 (5 bases). The CDR3 length is 12 residues. V was shortened by 4 bases and J by 6 bases, with 10 bases between the two germline ends. Germline CDR1 and CDR2: SQVTM and ANQGSEA. This chain's CDR3 is CSVGQKGNEQFF. The CDR3 coding sequence is TGCAGCGTTGGACAGAAAGGCAATGAGCAGTTCTTC.